This record covers a single TCR beta chain. This sample was taken from a study of regulatory T cells in long-lasting Graves disease. Libraries of TCR beta came from iRepertoire HTBI primers plus Arm-PCR of CDR3 regions. Methods used by the authors: Taken together, the samples had around 66 TRBV and 14 TRBJ segments identified. TCRdb itself ran the multiplex PCR reads through MiXCR, one entry per CDR3 protein. The V and J calls shown here were made by TCRdb, not taken from the authors' results. Of about 400,000 distinct CDR3 sequences listed, about a sixth are singletons. The time point is: newly diagnosed GD, antithyroid drugs for less than 3 months. RNA from PBMCs was the source of the TCR library. The length of the CDR3 is 15 residues. CDR1 and CDR2 (germline): SGHRS, YFSETQ. V lost 0 bases and J lost 8; bases outside the gene matches: 6.

The chain uses TRBV5-1 and TRBJ2-1; the match to TRBD1 covers 9 bases. The material was peripheral blood mononuclear cells (PBMCs), obtained at new diagnosis, from a patient treated with antithyroid drugs. This sequence was found in a female donor with Graves disease. CDR3 DNA: TGCGCCAGCAGCTTGGGCCGGGACAGGGTCCATGAGCAGTTCTTC. Translated, it gives CASSLGRDRVHEQFF. Filled out from reference TRBV5-1 and TRBJ2-1, the complete variable domain reads KAGVTQTPRYLIKTRGQQVTLSCSPISGHRSVSWYQQTPGQGLQFLFEYFSETQRNKGNFPGRFSGRQFSNSRSEMNVSTLELGDSALYLCASSLGRDRVHEQFFGPGTRLTVL.